This is a list of T cell receptor beta chains from one sample in a study of T-cell reconstitution after alpha-beta-depleted transplantation in children. TCRdb re-derived calls from the PCR reads in MiXCR, one entry per CDR3 protein. The table has fewer than 700,000 distinct CDR3 sequences, 10% to 15% seen once. This sample comprised PBMCs, mostly from graft donor cells, obtained 360 days after TCRalphabeta/CD19-depleted stem cell transplant. The receptors originated from a male patient under 18 who had a stem cell transplant for acute myeloid leukemia, so the T cells may come from the graft donor. The CDR3 runs from the conserved cysteine through the conserved F or W. Fields, in order: D gene, V gene, CDR3 protein. The D gene is left open where the match is weak.

>NA|TRBV20-1
CSAIHYEQFF
>TRBD2|TRBV28
CASSSGLAAGFYNEQFF
>TRBD2|TRBV18
CASSRRPSTSDWNEQFF
>TRBD1|TRBV5-6
CASSTNWTGPISYEQYF
>NA|TRBV20-1
CSARAEGAGNQPQHF
>TRBD2|TRBV7-2
CASSLVTSGRGTYEQYF
>TRBD1|TRBV7-8
CASSLVGTGAYEQYF
>NA|TRBV3-1
CASSQVRAGNEQFF
>NA|TRBV28
CASSPGLGNGNQPQHF
>TRBD1|TRBV12-3/TRBV12-4
CASRRQGLRLSGTQYF
>NA|TRBV7-9
CASRNSYEQFF
>NA|TRBV20-1
CSARDPRSYNEQFF
>NA|TRBV20-1
CSARIHLSYEQYF
>NA|TRBV10-3
CAISYGVGVETQYF
>TRBD2|TRBV18
CASSPRGRIAGVNEQYF
>NA|TRBV20-1
CSARVGESYNEQFF
>TRBD1|TRBV6-1
CASSVMTGHSYEQYF
>NA|TRBV7-9
CASSLALVEYNEQFF
>NA|TRBV20-1
CSASLATSYEQYF
>TRBD1|TRBV29-1
CSVRDRDYRLAQYF
>TRBD2|TRBV4-3
CASSQVEREYDEQFF
>NA|TRBV5-1
CASSSGLNPNSFVAQYF
>TRBD1|TRBV18
CASSLLDRGVGSSSYNEQFF
>TRBD1|TRBV18
CASSPIPGQGYEQYF
>TRBD1|TRBV29-1
CSVGQGAANTGELFF
>NA|TRBV3-1
CASSQVVQAGNIQYF